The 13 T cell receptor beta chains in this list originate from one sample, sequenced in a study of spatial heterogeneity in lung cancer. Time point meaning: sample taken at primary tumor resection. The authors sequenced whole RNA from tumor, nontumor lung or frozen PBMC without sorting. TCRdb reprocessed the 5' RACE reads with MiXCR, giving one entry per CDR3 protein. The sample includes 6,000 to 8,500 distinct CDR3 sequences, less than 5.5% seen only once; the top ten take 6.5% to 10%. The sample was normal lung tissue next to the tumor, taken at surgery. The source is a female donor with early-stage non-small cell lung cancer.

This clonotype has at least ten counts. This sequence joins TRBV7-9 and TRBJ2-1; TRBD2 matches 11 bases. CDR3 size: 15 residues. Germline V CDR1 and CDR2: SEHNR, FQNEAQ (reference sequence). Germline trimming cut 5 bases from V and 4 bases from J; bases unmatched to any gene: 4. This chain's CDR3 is CASSTGLAEYNEQFF. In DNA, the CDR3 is TGTGCCAGCAGCACGGGACTAGCGGAGTACAATGAGCAGTTCTTC.

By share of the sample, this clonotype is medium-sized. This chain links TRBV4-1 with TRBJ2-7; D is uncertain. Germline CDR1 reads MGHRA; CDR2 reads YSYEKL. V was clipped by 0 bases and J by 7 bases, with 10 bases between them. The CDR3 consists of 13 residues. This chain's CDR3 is CASSQDQSREQYF. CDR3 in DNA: TGCGCCAGCAGCCAAGATCAATCGCGAGAGCAGTACTTC.

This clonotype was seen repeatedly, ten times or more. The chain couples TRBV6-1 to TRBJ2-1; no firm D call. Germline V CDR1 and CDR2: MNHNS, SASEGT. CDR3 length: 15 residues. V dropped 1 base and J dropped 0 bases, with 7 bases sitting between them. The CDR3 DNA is TGTGCCAGCAGTGAAGGTTTGGGCTCCTACAATGAGCAGTTCTTC. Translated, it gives CASSEGLGSYNEQFF.

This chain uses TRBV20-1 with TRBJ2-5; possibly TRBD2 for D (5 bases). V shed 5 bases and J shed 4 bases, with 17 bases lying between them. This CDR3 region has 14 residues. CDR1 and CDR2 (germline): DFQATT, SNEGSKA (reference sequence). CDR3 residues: CSASQWGEGETQYF. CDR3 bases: TGCAGTGCTTCCCAATGGGGAGAGGGAGAGACCCAGTACTTC.

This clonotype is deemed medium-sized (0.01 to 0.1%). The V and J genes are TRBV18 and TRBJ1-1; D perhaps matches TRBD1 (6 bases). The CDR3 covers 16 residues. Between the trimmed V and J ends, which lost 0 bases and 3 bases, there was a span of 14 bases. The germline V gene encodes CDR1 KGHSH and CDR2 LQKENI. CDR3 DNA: TGTGCCAGCTCACCACCTCAGGGGCGTAAGGACACTGAAGCTTTCTTT. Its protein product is CASSPPQGRKDTEAFF.

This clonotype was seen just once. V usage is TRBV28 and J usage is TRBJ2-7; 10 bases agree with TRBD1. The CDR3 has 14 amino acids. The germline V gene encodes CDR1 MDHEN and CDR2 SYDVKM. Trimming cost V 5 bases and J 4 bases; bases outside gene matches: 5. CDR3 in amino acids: CASSRTGGLYEQYF. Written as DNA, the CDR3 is TGTGCCAGCAGTAGGACAGGGGGACTGTACGAGCAGTACTTC.

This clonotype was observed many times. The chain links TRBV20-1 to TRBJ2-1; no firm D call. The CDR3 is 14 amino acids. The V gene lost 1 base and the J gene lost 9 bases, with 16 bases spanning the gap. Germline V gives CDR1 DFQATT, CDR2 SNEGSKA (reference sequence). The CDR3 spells CSARGGPWAGEQFF. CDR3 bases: TGCAGTGCTAGAGGAGGTCCGTGGGCCGGTGAGCAGTTCTTC.

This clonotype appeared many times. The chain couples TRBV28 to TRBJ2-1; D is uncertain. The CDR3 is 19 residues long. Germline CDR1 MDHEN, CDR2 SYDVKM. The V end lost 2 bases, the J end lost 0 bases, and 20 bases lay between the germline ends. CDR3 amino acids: CASSLNIGRILSSYNEQFF. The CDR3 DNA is TGTGCCAGCAGTTTAAACATAGGACGGATACTTAGCTCCTACAATGAGCAGTTCTTC.

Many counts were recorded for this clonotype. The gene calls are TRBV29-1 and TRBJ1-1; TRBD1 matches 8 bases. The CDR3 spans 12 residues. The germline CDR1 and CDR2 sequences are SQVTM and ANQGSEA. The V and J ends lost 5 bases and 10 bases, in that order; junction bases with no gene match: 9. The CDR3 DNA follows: TGCAGCGTTTCTTGGGGACAGGTTGGAGCTTTCTTT. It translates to CSVSWGQVGAFF.

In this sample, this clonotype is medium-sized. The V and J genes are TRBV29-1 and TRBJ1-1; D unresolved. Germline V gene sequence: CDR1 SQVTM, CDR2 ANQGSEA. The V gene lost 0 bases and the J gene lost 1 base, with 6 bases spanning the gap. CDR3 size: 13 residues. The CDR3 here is CSVEDPGNTEAFF. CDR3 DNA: TGCAGCGTTGAAGATCCTGGGAACACTGAAGCTTTCTTT.

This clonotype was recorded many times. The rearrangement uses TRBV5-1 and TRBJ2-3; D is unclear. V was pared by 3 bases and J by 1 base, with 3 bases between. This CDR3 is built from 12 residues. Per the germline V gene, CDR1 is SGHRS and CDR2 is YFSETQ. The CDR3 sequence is CASSWGTDTQYF. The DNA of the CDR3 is TGCGCCAGCAGCTGGGGCACAGATACGCAGTATTTT. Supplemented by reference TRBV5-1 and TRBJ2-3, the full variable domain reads KAGVTQTPRYLIKTRGQQVTLSCSPISGHRSVSWYQQTPGQGLQFLFEYFSETQRNKGNFPGRFSGRQFSNSRSEMNVSTLELGDSALYLCASSWGTDTQYFGPGTRLTVL.

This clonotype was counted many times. The CDR3 loop is CASSAARAQSYEQYF. The CDR3 bases are TGTGCCAGCAGCGCCGCTAGGGCCCAATCCTACGAGCAGTACTTC. The chain joins TRBV7-2 to TRBJ2-7; D gene uncertain. Trimming stripped 5 bases from V and 1 base from J, with 15 bases between. Germline V gene lookup returns CDR1 SGHTA and CDR2 FQGNSA. The CDR3 contains 15 residues.

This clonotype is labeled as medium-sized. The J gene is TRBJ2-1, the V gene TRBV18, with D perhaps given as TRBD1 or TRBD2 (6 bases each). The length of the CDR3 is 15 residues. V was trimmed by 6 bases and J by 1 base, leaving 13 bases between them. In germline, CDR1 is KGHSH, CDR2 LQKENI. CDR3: CASSAGGGSYNEQFF. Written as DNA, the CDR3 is TGTGCCAGCTCGGCTGGAGGGGGGTCCTACAATGAGCAGTTCTTC.